This T cell receptor beta chain originates from a study of blood T cells in healthy people across ages. With respect to this clonotype: The target antigen is unknown.

Study findings and constraints: Higher diversity and more naive CD4+ cells were features of long-lived donors, compared to aged donors. Age advanced and TCR beta diversity per million T cells fell, roughly linearly.

Next came a second PCR, run for roughly 7 to 12 cycles, which used a sample-barcoded 5' primer along with a J-beta primer mix. TCRdb used MiXCR to reprocess the 5' RACE reads, holding one entry per CDR3 protein. Of 700,000 to 850,000 distinct CDR3 sequences listed, about 55% are singletons. Every donor contributed roughly 10 milliliters of peripheral blood by blood draw. CDR1 is MNHNY and CDR2 is SVGAGI in the germline V gene (reference sequence). V dropped 2 bases and J dropped 4 bases, with 7 bases sitting between them. The CDR3 is made up of 13 amino acids. The sequence was collected from a man at least 80 years old in good health. The chain couples TRBV6-6 to TRBJ2-3; TRBD2 is a possible D gene (6 bases). The source material was blood. The CDR3 nucleotides read TGTGCCAGCAGTTACGGCGGGGCAGATACGCAGTATTTT. Amino acid sequence: CASSYGGADTQYF.